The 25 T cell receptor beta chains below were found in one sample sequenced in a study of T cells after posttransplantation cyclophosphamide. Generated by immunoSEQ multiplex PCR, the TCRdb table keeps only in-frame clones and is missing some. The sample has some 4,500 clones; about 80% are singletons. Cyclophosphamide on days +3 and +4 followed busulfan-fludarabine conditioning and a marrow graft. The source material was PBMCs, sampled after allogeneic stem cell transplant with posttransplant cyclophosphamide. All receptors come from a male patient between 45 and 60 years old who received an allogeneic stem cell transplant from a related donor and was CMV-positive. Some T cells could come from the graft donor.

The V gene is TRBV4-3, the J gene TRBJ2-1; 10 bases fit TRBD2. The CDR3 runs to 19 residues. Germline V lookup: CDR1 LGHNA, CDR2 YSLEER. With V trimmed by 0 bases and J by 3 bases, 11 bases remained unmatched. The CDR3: CASSQEYPSGGSYYNEQFF. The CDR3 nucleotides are TGCGCCAGCAGCCAAGAGTATCCTAGCGGGGGCTCCTACTACAATGAGCAGTTCTTC.

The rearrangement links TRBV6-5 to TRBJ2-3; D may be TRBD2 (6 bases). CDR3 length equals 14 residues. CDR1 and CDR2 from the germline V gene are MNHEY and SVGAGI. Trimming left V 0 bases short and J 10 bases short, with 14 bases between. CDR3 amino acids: CASSYSGGAGAQYF. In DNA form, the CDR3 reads TGTGCCAGCAGTTACTCGGGCGGGGCCGGAGCGCAGTATTTT.

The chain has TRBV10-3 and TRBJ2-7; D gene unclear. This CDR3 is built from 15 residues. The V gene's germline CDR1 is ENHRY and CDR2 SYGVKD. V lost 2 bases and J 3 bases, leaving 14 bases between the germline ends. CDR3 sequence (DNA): TGTGCCATCAGTGAGGAAGACATTTCCCTCTACGAGCAGTACTTC. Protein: CAISEEDISLYEQYF.

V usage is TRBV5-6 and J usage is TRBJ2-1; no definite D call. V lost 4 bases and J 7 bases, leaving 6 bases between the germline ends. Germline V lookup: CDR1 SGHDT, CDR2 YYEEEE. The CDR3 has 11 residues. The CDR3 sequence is CASSALNEQFF. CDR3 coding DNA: TGTGCCAGCAGCGCGTTAAATGAGCAGTTCTTC. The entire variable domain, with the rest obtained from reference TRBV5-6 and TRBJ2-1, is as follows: DAGVTQSPTHLIKTRGQQVTLRCSPKSGHDTVSWYQQALGQGPQFIFQYYEEEERQRGNFPDRFSGHQFPNYSSELNVNALLLGDSALYLCASSALNEQFFGPGTRLTVL.

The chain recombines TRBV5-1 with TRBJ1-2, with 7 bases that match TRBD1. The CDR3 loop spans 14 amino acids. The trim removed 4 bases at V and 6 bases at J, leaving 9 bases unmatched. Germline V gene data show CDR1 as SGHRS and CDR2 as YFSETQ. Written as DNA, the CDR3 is TGCGCCAGCAGCGTCGGACAGGTTACCAATGGCTACACCTTC. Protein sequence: CASSVGQVTNGYTF.

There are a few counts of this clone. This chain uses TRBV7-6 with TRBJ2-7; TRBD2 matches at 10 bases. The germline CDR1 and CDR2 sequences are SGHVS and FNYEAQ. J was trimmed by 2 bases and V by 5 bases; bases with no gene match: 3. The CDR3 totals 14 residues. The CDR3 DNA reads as TGTGCCAGCAGCCGGACTAGCGGTCCCTACGAGCAGTACTTC. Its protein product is CASSRTSGPYEQYF.

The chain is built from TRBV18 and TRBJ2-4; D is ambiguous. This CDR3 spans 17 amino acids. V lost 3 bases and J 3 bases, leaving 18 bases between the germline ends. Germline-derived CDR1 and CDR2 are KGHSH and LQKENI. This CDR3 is CASSPPPPNTGKNIQYF. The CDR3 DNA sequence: TGTGCCAGCTCACCGCCCCCCCCGAATACGGGCAAAAACATTCAGTACTTC.

The CDR3 region has the DNA TGTGCCAGCAGCCCGACAGGGGGGTATGGCTACACCTTC. This codes for CASSPTGGYGYTF. The chain employs TRBV14 and TRBJ1-2, with 9 positions matching TRBD1. The trim removed 4 bases at V and 5 bases at J, leaving 2 bases unmatched. The CDR3 length is 13 residues. The V gene's germline CDR1 is SGHDN and CDR2 FVKESK.

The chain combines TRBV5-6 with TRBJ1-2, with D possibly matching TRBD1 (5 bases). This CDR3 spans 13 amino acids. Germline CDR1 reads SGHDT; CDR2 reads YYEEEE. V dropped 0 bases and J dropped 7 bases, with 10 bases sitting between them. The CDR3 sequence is CASSLGRAAGYTF. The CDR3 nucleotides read TGTGCCAGCAGCTTGGGCAGGGCCGCTGGCTACACCTTC.

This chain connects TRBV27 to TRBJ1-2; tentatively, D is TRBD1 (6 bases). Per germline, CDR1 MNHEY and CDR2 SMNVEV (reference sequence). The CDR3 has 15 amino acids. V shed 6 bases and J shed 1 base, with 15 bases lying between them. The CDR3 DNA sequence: TGTGCCAGCAGCCTAATCGGGACAAATAACTATGGCTACACCTTC. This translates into CASSLIGTNNYGYTF.

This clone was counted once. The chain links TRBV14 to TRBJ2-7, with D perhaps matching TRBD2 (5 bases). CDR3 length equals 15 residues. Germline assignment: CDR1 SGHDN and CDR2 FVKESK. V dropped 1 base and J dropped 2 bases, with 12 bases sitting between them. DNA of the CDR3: TGTGCCAGCAGCCAAGGTCGGGGAACCCCCTACGAGCAGTACTTC. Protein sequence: CASSQGRGTPYEQYF.

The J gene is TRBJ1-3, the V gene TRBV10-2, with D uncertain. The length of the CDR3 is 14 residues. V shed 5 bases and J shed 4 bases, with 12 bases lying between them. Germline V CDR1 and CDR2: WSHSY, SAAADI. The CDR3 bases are TGCGCCAGCAGTCGAGGGTTGGACGGAAACACCATATATTTT. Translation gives CASSRGLDGNTIYF.

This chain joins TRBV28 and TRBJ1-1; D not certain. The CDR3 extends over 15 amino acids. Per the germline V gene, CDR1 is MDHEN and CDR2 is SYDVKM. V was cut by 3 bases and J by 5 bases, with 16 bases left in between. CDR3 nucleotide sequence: TGTGCCAGCAGTTTTATGCCGATACGGGGAACTGAAGCTTTCTTT. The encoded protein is CASSFMPIRGTEAFF.

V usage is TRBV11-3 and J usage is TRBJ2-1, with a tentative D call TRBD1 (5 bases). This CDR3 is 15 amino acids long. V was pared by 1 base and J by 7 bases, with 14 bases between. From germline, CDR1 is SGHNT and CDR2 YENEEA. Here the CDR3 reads CASSLGGLVTNEQFF. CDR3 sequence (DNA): TGTGCCAGCAGCTTAGGGGGCCTAGTCACAAATGAGCAGTTCTTC. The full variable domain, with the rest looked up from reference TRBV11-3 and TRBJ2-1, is EAGVVQSPRYKIIEKKQPVAFWCNPISGHNTLYWYLQNLGQGPELLIRYENEEAVDDSQLPKDRFSAERLKGVDSTLKIQPAELGDSAVYLCASSLGGLVTNEQFFGPGTRLTVL.

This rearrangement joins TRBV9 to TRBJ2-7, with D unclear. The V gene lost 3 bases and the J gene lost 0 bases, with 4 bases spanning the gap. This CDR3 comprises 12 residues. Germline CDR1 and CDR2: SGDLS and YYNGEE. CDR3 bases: TGTGCCAGCAGCGGGAGCTCCTACGAGCAGTACTTC. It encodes CASSGSSYEQYF.

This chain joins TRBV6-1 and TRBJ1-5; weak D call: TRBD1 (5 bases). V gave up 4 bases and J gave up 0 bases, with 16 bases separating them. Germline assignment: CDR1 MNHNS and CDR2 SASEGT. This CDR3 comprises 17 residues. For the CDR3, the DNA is TGTGCCAGCAGTGGCGCTGGGGCCGTCGGTAGCAATCAGCCCCAGCATTTT. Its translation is CASSGAGAVGSNQPQHF.

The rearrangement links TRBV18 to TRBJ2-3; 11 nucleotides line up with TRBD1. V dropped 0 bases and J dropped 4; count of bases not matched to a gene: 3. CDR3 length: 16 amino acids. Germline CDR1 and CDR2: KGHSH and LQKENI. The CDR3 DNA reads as TGTGCCAGCTCACCACCGCGGGGACAGGGGGCAGATACGCAGTATTTT. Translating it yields CASSPPRGQGADTQYF. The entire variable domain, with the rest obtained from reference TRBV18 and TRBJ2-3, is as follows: NAGVMQNPRHLVRRRGQEARLRCSPMKGHSHVYWYRQLPEEGLKFMVYLQKENIIDESGMPKERFSAEFPKEGPSILRIQQVVRGDSAAYFCASSPPRGQGADTQYFGPGTRLTVL.

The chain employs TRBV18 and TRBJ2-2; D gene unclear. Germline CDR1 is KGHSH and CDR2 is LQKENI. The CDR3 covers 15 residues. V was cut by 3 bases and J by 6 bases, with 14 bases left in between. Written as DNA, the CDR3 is TGTGCCAGCTCACCTCGGGTAGATCGAGCCGGGGAGCTGTTTTTT. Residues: CASSPRVDRAGELFF. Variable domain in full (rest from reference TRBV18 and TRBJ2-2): NAGVMQNPRHLVRRRGQEARLRCSPMKGHSHVYWYRQLPEEGLKFMVYLQKENIIDESGMPKERFSAEFPKEGPSILRIQQVVRGDSAAYFCASSPRVDRAGELFFGEGSRLTVL.

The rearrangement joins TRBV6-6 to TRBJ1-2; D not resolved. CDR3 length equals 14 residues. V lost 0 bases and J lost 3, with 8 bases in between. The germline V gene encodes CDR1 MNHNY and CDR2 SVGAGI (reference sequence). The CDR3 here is CASSYSKLDYGYTF. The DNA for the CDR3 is TGTGCCAGCAGTTACTCGAAGCTAGACTATGGCTACACCTTC.

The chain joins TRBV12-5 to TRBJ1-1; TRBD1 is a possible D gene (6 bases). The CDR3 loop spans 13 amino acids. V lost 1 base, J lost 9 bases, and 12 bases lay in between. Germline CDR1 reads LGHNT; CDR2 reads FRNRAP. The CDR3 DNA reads TGTGCTAGTGGTTTGGGATTGGACAGCCAAGCTTTCTTT. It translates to CASGLGLDSQAFF.

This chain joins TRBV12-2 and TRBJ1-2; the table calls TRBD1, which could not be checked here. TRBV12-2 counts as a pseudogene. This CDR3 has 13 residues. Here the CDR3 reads CASRAGQRDGYTF. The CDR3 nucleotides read TGTGCAAGTCGCGCCGGACAGAGGGATGGCTACACCTTC.

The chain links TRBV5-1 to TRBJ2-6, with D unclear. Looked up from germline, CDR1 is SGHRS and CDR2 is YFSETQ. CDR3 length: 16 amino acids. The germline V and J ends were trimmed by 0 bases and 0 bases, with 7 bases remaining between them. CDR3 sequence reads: CASSLARISGANVLTF. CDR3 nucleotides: TGCGCCAGCAGCTTGGCCAGGATCTCTGGGGCCAACGTCCTGACTTTC.

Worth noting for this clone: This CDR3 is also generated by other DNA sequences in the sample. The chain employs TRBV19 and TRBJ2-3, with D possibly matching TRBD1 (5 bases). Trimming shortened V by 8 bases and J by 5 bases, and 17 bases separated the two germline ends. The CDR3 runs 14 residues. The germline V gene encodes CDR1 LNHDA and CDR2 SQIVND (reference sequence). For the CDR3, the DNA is TGTGCCAGTCAATTTAGTGGGGCCGGAGATACGCAGTATTTT. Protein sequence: CASQFSGAGDTQYF. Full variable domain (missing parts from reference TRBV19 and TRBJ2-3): DGGITQSPKYLFRKEGQNVTLSCEQNLNHDAMYWYRQDPGQGLRLIYYSQIVNDFQKGDIAEGYSVSREKKESFPLTVTSAQKNPTAFYLCASQFSGAGDTQYFGPGTRLTVL.

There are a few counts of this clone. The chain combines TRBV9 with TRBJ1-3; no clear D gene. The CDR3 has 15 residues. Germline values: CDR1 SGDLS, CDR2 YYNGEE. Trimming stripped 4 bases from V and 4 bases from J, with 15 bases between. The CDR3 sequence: CASSPEDGSGNTIYF. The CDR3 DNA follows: TGTGCCAGCAGCCCAGAGGATGGATCCGGAAACACCATATATTTT.

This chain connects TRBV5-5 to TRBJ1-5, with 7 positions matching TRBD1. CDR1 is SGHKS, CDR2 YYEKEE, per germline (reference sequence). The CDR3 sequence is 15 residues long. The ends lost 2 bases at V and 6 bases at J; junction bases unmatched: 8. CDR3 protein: CASSLLQGGGQPQHF. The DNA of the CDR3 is TGTGCCAGCAGCTTACTTCAGGGGGGCGGTCAGCCCCAGCATTTT.